These 32 T cell receptor beta chains were all obtained from the same sample, sequenced in a study of T cells in Graves' hyperthyroidism and ophthalmopathy. Amplification targeted TCR beta CDR3 regions from RNA transcripts. First-round RT-PCR targeting the TCR CDR3 was performed with the HTBI primer set. TCRdb re-analysed the multiplex PCR reads in MiXCR, keeping a single row per CDR3 protein. This table holds around 290,000 distinct CDR3 sequences, 15% to 20% found once. Sequencing input: blood. The receptors derive from a woman in her fifties or sixties with Graves' ophthalmopathy.

This clonotype was observed a handful of times. V and J are TRBV6-2 or TRBV6-3 and TRBJ2-2, with D possibly being TRBD2 (6 bases). V was clipped by 6 bases and J by 4 bases, with 15 bases between them. This CDR3 spans 15 amino acids. Per germline, CDR1 MNHEY and CDR2 SVGEGT. For the CDR3, the DNA is TGTGCCAGCAGGGCCCGGCCGGAGGGCACCGGGGAGCTGTTTTTT. Translated: CASRARPEGTGELFF.

This clonotype appeared many times. The chain employs TRBV20-1 and TRBJ2-5; 7 bases align to TRBD2. V was pared by 5 bases and J by 5 bases, with 8 bases of the junction left unmatched. This CDR3 spans 13 amino acids. Germline loops: CDR1 DFQATT, CDR2 SNEGSKA (reference sequence). CDR3 coding DNA: TGCAGTGCTCACCGGACTAGTGGGGAGACCCAGTACTTC. Its translation is CSAHRTSGETQYF.

This clonotype was detected a few times. The chain employs TRBV19 and TRBJ1-5; 10 positions match TRBD1. The CDR3 contains 15 residues. Germline-derived CDR1 and CDR2 are LNHDA and SQIVND (reference sequence). J gave up 5 bases and V 6 bases, and 7 bases lay outside the gene matches. The CDR3 sequence is CASRDDRGLDQPQHF. CDR3 DNA: TGTGCCAGTAGAGACGACAGGGGGCTCGATCAGCCCCAGCATTTT.

As regards this clonotype: It may be a read error: a sequence one base away is much more abundant. The chain joins TRBV2 to TRBJ1-1; D is possibly TRBD1 (6 bases). CDR1 SNHLY and CDR2 FYNNEI come from the germline V gene. The V gene lost 5 bases and the J gene lost 1 base, with 14 bases spanning the gap. The CDR3 runs 15 residues. The CDR3 is CASSRHRVENTEAFF. The CDR3 DNA is TGTGCCAGCAGTAGGCACAGGGTAGAGAACACTGAAGCTTTCTTT.

This clonotype was seen more than once but under ten times. The chain is built from TRBV6-2 or TRBV6-3 and TRBJ1-2, with D unclear. V lost 6 bases and J lost 0, with 8 bases in between. This CDR3 is 13 amino acids long. CDR1 and CDR2 (germline): MNHEY, SVGEGT. The CDR3 is CASRPGTNYGYTF. CDR3 nucleotide sequence: TGTGCCAGCAGACCCGGGACTAACTATGGCTACACCTTC.

The chain joins TRBV20-1 to TRBJ2-3, with 8 positions matching TRBD2. Trimming at V came to 0 bases and at J to 6 bases, leaving 8 bases not matched to a gene. Germline V gene data show CDR1 as DFQATT and CDR2 as SNEGSKA (reference sequence). The CDR3 has 15 amino acids. CDR3 DNA: TGCAGTGCTAGAGATAGTAGCGGGACGGCGGATACGCAGTATTTT. This translates into CSARDSSGTADTQYF.

As to this clonotype: The conserved phenylalanine or tryptophan is not found at the CDR3 terminus, so this likely reflects a read error. This chain connects TRBV20-1 to TRBJ1-1, with TRBD1 matching 7 bases. The CDR3 spans 14 residues. Trimming cost V 3 bases and J 0 bases; bases outside gene matches: 4. The germline V gene has CDR1 DFQATT and CDR2 SNEGSKA (reference sequence). The CDR3 is CSARKGQMNTEAFL. CDR3 in DNA: TGCAGTGCTAGGAAGGGACAGATGAACACTGAAGCTTTCCTT.

At least ten counts were recorded for this clonotype. The chain joins TRBV2 to TRBJ2-2; D ambiguous. The V gene lost 7 bases and the J gene lost 3 bases, with 24 bases spanning the gap. This CDR3 has 18 amino acids. Looked up from germline, CDR1 is SNHLY and CDR2 is FYNNEI. The CDR3 protein is CASTRSRIWDSHTGELFF. In DNA form, the CDR3 reads TGTGCCAGCACTCGTTCACGAATTTGGGATTCCCACACCGGGGAGCTGTTTTTT.

The sample holds many counts of this clonotype. The genes are TRBV7-3 and TRBJ2-3, with a possible D match to TRBD2 (5 bases). The CDR3 has 15 residues. Germline V gene lookup returns CDR1 SGHTA and CDR2 FQGTGA. Trimming left V 3 bases short and J 2 bases short, with 12 bases between. The DNA for the CDR3 is TGTGCCAGCAGCTTGGACCCGGGGTACACAGATACGCAGTATTTT. This sequence encodes CASSLDPGYTDTQYF.

This clonotype was detected a few times. This sequence may be a read error, since a much larger clone differs from it by one base. This chain links TRBV20-1 with TRBJ1-5, with 8 bases lining up with TRBD1. Germline V gene lookup returns CDR1 DFQATT and CDR2 SNEGSKA (reference sequence). The CDR3 spans 18 residues. DNA for the CDR3: TGCAGTGCTAGAGACCTTTGGGAGGACAGGGCTAGCAGTCAGCCCCAGCATTTT. It yields the protein CSARDLWEDRASSQPQHF.

In this sample, this clonotype turned up many times. The chain is built from TRBV3-1 and TRBJ2-7; possibly TRBD2 for D (6 bases). CDR3 length equals 17 residues. The germline gives CDR1 LGHDT, CDR2 YNNKEL (reference sequence). Trimming left V 3 bases short and J 0 bases short, with 18 bases between. The CDR3 loop reads CASSHSGRGLLSYEQYF. The CDR3 DNA follows: TGTGCCAGCAGCCATTCTGGGCGGGGCCTCCTCTCCTACGAGCAGTACTTC.

This clonotype was detected many times. The V call is TRBV28, the J call TRBJ1-1; no firm D call. V shed 3 bases and J shed 4 bases, with 6 bases lying between them. The CDR3 has 12 residues. CDR1 and CDR2 (germline): MDHEN, SYDVKM. For the CDR3, the DNA is TGTGCCAGCAGTTTCCTCGTCACTGAAGCTTTCTTT. Its translation: CASSFLVTEAFF.

The chain is built from TRBV12-3 or TRBV12-4 and TRBJ1-2, with 9 bases that match TRBD1. The ends lost 4 bases at V and 0 bases at J; junction bases unmatched: 12. The CDR3 covers 18 residues. CDR3 coding DNA: TGTGCCAGCAGTTGCCCGGGACAGGGAAGGGGCGCTAACTATGGCTACACCTTC. Its translation: CASSCPGQGRGANYGYTF.

The chain links TRBV6-2 or TRBV6-3 to TRBJ1-5; D gene unclear. CDR1 is MNHEY, CDR2 SVGEGT, per germline. V shed 7 bases and J shed 2 bases, with 6 bases lying between them. This CDR3 has 12 residues. CDR3 DNA: TGTGCCAGCAAATTCGGCAATCAGCCCCAGCATTTT. As protein: CASKFGNQPQHF.

This chain joins TRBV5-1 and TRBJ1-3, with D possibly TRBD1 on 6 matching bases. The length of the CDR3 is 14 residues. CDR1 is SGHRS and CDR2 is YFSETQ in the germline V gene. V shed 1 base and J shed 5 bases, with 10 bases lying between them. The CDR3 region has the DNA TGCGCCAGCAGCTTGTCGACAGGCCGAAACACCATATATTTT. Protein product: CASSLSTGRNTIYF. Using reference TRBV5-1 and TRBJ1-3 for the parts outside the CDR3, the full variable domain is KAGVTQTPRYLIKTRGQQVTLSCSPISGHRSVSWYQQTPGQGLQFLFEYFSETQRNKGNFPGRFSGRQFSNSRSEMNVSTLELGDSALYLCASSLSTGRNTIYFGEGSWLTVV.

This clonotype was observed at least ten times. The chain joins TRBV28 to TRBJ1-5; D gene unclear. Trimming cost V 5 bases and J 9 bases, with 23 bases left between them. The length of the CDR3 is 16 residues. Per germline, CDR1 MDHEN and CDR2 SYDVKM. DNA for the CDR3: TGTGCCAGCAGTCGAACGTCCGGGAGCCCAAGACGGCCCCAGCATTTT. Protein: CASSRTSGSPRRPQHF.

In this sample, this clonotype turned up many times. This chain connects TRBV7-2 to TRBJ2-3; TRBD2 matches 13 bases. The CDR3 is 17 residues long. The junction had 7 bases not matched to a gene; V was cut back by 3 bases and J by 4 bases. Germline-derived CDR1 and CDR2 are SGHTA and FQGNSA. CDR3 loop: CASSFYRTSGSADTQYF. The CDR3 DNA reads as TGTGCCAGCAGCTTTTATAGGACTAGCGGGAGTGCAGATACGCAGTATTTT.

J is TRBJ2-6 and V is TRBV24-1; TRBD1 is a possible D gene (6 bases). There are 18 residues in the CDR3. The germline V gene has CDR1 KGHDR and CDR2 SFDVKD. The V end lost 3 bases, the J end lost 0 bases, and 14 bases lay between the germline ends. Written as DNA, the CDR3 is TGTGCCACCAGTGATCCCCGGACAGCTGACTCTGGGGCCAACGTCCTGACTTTC. Its protein is CATSDPRTADSGANVLTF.

This clonotype was counted only a few times. The chain recombines TRBV25-1 with TRBJ2-6; possible D gene TRBD1, 5 bases. V gave up 4 bases and J gave up 4 bases, with 11 bases separating them. CDR3 length equals 15 residues. The germline CDR1 and CDR2 sequences are MGHDK and SYGVNS. CDR3 loop: CASSARELGANVLTF. The DNA for the CDR3 is TGTGCCAGCAGTGCCAGGGAATTAGGGGCCAACGTCCTGACTTTC.

A few counts support this clonotype. V and J are TRBV29-1 and TRBJ2-1; 13 bases line up with TRBD2. The CDR3 is 13 amino acids. V trimming: 4 bases; J trimming: 9 bases; junction bases outside the gene matches: 3. Per the germline V gene, CDR1 is SQVTM and CDR2 is ANQGSEA. The CDR3 here is CSVVRLAGGEQFF. In DNA, the CDR3 is TGCAGCGTTGTGAGACTAGCGGGAGGTGAGCAGTTCTTC.

Comment on this clonotype: A much more abundant neighbour one base away suggests this may be a read error. The rearrangement uses TRBV20-1 and TRBJ2-5; possibly TRBD1 or TRBD2 for D (6 bases each). Looked up from germline, CDR1 is DFQATT and CDR2 is SNEGSKA (reference sequence). CDR3 length: 14 residues. CDR3 loop: CSARRGASYETQHF. The DNA of the CDR3 is TGCAGTGCTAGAAGGGGGGCGTCATATGAGACCCAGCACTTC.

This clonotype was counted many times. The chain couples TRBV6-1 to TRBJ2-1, with 11 bases matching TRBD2. Germline V gene lookup returns CDR1 MNHNS and CDR2 SASEGT. This CDR3 spans 18 amino acids. The V and J ends lost 4 bases and 0 bases, in that order; junction bases with no gene match: 8. The CDR3 spells CASSGLAGGRISYNEQFF. In nucleotides, the CDR3 is TGTGCCAGCAGTGGGCTAGCGGGGGGCCGTATCTCCTACAATGAGCAGTTCTTC.

The chain has TRBV20-1 and TRBJ2-7; weak D call: TRBD2 (5 bases). Germline CDR1 DFQATT, CDR2 SNEGSKA (reference sequence). The V end lost 6 bases, the J end lost 3 bases, and 12 bases lay between the germline ends. This CDR3 has 12 amino acids. Here the CDR3 DNA reads TGCAGTGCCCTGAGGGCAGGCTACGAGCAGTACTTC. Its translation is CSALRAGYEQYF.

About this clonotype: With a much larger clone just one base away, this may be a read error. The chain is built from TRBV12-3 or TRBV12-4 and TRBJ1-5; no definite D call. This CDR3 has 15 residues. V lost 2 bases, J lost 4 bases, and 12 bases lay in between. CDR3 sequence (DNA): TGTGCCAGCAGTTTACGTAGACGGATGAATCAGCCCCAGCATTTT. Encoded protein: CASSLRRRMNQPQHF.

This clonotype has only a few counts. The chain couples TRBV5-5 to TRBJ1-2; TRBD1 might be the D (5 bases). The CDR3 is 15 residues long. Between the trimmed V and J ends, which lost 3 bases and 2 bases, there was a span of 14 bases. Germline V gene lookup returns CDR1 SGHKS and CDR2 YYEKEE (reference sequence). In nucleotides, the CDR3 is TGTGCCAGCAGCTCCTCAGGGAGGGGAAACTATGGCTACACCTTC. It translates to CASSSSGRGNYGYTF.

This clonotype was observed a handful of times. The J gene is TRBJ2-2, the V gene TRBV10-3; 11 nucleotides agree with TRBD1. The CDR3 is made up of 14 amino acids. The V gene's germline CDR1 is ENHRY and CDR2 SYGVKD. Trimming removed 11 bases from V and 7 bases from J; junction bases left unmatched: 9. The CDR3 loop is CASRGQGGIGELFF. CDR3 nucleotides: TGTGCCTCTCGGGGACAGGGGGGAATCGGGGAGCTGTTTTTT.

This clonotype was observed many times. The chain employs TRBV20-1 and TRBJ2-2; 10 positions match TRBD2. Per the germline V gene, CDR1 is DFQATT and CDR2 is SNEGSKA (reference sequence). The CDR3 consists of 15 residues. V trimming: 0 bases; J trimming: 10 bases; junction bases outside the gene matches: 8. The CDR3 here is CSARDLTSGLVELFF. In nucleotides, the CDR3 is TGCAGTGCTAGAGACCTGACTAGCGGGTTGGTGGAGCTGTTTTTT.

This clonotype came up a few times. This chain joins TRBV28 and TRBJ2-4, with 7 bases lining up with TRBD1. V lost 5 bases and J lost 0; bases outside the gene matches: 10. This CDR3 has 17 amino acids. Looked up from germline, CDR1 is MDHEN and CDR2 is SYDVKM. CDR3 protein: CASSPRRTGTAKNIQYF. The CDR3 DNA reads TGTGCCAGCAGTCCCCGCCGGACAGGCACAGCCAAAAACATTCAGTACTTC.

This sequence joins TRBV6-1 and TRBJ2-2, with 7 bases lining up with TRBD2. The CDR3 runs to 13 residues. The germline V gene encodes CDR1 MNHNS and CDR2 SASEGT. V gave up 7 bases and J gave up 4 bases; unmatched junction bases: 3. CDR3 region: CASNGGGTGELFF. CDR3 nucleotide sequence: TGTGCCAGCAACGGCGGGGGCACCGGGGAGCTGTTTTTT.

V gene TRBV4-1 combines with J gene TRBJ2-3; no firm D call. The CDR3 consists of 14 residues. In germline, CDR1 is MGHRA, CDR2 YSYEKL. V was clipped by 3 bases and J by 6 bases, with 13 bases between them. Here the CDR3 reads CASSHHPTQDTQYF. Written as DNA, the CDR3 is TGCGCCAGCAGCCACCACCCCACCCAGGATACGCAGTATTTT.

Only a few counts were recorded for this clonotype. The chain combines TRBV25-1 with TRBJ1-5; no clear D. The germline V and J ends were trimmed by 3 bases and 0 bases, with 9 bases remaining between them. This CDR3 is 15 amino acids long. Germline-derived CDR1 and CDR2 are MGHDK and SYGVNS. The CDR3 region is CASSEGEVSNQPQHF. The CDR3 DNA is TGTGCCAGCAGTGAGGGTGAGGTTAGCAATCAGCCCCAGCATTTT.

This clonotype was counted only a few times. The chain carries TRBV10-3 and TRBJ2-7; D call uncertain. The V end lost 4 bases, the J end lost 4 bases, and 5 bases lay between the germline ends. This CDR3 is 11 amino acids long. Germline V gene sequence: CDR1 ENHRY, CDR2 SYGVKD. CDR3: CAISVQYEQYF. CDR3 coding DNA: TGTGCCATCAGTGTACAGTACGAGCAGTACTTC.